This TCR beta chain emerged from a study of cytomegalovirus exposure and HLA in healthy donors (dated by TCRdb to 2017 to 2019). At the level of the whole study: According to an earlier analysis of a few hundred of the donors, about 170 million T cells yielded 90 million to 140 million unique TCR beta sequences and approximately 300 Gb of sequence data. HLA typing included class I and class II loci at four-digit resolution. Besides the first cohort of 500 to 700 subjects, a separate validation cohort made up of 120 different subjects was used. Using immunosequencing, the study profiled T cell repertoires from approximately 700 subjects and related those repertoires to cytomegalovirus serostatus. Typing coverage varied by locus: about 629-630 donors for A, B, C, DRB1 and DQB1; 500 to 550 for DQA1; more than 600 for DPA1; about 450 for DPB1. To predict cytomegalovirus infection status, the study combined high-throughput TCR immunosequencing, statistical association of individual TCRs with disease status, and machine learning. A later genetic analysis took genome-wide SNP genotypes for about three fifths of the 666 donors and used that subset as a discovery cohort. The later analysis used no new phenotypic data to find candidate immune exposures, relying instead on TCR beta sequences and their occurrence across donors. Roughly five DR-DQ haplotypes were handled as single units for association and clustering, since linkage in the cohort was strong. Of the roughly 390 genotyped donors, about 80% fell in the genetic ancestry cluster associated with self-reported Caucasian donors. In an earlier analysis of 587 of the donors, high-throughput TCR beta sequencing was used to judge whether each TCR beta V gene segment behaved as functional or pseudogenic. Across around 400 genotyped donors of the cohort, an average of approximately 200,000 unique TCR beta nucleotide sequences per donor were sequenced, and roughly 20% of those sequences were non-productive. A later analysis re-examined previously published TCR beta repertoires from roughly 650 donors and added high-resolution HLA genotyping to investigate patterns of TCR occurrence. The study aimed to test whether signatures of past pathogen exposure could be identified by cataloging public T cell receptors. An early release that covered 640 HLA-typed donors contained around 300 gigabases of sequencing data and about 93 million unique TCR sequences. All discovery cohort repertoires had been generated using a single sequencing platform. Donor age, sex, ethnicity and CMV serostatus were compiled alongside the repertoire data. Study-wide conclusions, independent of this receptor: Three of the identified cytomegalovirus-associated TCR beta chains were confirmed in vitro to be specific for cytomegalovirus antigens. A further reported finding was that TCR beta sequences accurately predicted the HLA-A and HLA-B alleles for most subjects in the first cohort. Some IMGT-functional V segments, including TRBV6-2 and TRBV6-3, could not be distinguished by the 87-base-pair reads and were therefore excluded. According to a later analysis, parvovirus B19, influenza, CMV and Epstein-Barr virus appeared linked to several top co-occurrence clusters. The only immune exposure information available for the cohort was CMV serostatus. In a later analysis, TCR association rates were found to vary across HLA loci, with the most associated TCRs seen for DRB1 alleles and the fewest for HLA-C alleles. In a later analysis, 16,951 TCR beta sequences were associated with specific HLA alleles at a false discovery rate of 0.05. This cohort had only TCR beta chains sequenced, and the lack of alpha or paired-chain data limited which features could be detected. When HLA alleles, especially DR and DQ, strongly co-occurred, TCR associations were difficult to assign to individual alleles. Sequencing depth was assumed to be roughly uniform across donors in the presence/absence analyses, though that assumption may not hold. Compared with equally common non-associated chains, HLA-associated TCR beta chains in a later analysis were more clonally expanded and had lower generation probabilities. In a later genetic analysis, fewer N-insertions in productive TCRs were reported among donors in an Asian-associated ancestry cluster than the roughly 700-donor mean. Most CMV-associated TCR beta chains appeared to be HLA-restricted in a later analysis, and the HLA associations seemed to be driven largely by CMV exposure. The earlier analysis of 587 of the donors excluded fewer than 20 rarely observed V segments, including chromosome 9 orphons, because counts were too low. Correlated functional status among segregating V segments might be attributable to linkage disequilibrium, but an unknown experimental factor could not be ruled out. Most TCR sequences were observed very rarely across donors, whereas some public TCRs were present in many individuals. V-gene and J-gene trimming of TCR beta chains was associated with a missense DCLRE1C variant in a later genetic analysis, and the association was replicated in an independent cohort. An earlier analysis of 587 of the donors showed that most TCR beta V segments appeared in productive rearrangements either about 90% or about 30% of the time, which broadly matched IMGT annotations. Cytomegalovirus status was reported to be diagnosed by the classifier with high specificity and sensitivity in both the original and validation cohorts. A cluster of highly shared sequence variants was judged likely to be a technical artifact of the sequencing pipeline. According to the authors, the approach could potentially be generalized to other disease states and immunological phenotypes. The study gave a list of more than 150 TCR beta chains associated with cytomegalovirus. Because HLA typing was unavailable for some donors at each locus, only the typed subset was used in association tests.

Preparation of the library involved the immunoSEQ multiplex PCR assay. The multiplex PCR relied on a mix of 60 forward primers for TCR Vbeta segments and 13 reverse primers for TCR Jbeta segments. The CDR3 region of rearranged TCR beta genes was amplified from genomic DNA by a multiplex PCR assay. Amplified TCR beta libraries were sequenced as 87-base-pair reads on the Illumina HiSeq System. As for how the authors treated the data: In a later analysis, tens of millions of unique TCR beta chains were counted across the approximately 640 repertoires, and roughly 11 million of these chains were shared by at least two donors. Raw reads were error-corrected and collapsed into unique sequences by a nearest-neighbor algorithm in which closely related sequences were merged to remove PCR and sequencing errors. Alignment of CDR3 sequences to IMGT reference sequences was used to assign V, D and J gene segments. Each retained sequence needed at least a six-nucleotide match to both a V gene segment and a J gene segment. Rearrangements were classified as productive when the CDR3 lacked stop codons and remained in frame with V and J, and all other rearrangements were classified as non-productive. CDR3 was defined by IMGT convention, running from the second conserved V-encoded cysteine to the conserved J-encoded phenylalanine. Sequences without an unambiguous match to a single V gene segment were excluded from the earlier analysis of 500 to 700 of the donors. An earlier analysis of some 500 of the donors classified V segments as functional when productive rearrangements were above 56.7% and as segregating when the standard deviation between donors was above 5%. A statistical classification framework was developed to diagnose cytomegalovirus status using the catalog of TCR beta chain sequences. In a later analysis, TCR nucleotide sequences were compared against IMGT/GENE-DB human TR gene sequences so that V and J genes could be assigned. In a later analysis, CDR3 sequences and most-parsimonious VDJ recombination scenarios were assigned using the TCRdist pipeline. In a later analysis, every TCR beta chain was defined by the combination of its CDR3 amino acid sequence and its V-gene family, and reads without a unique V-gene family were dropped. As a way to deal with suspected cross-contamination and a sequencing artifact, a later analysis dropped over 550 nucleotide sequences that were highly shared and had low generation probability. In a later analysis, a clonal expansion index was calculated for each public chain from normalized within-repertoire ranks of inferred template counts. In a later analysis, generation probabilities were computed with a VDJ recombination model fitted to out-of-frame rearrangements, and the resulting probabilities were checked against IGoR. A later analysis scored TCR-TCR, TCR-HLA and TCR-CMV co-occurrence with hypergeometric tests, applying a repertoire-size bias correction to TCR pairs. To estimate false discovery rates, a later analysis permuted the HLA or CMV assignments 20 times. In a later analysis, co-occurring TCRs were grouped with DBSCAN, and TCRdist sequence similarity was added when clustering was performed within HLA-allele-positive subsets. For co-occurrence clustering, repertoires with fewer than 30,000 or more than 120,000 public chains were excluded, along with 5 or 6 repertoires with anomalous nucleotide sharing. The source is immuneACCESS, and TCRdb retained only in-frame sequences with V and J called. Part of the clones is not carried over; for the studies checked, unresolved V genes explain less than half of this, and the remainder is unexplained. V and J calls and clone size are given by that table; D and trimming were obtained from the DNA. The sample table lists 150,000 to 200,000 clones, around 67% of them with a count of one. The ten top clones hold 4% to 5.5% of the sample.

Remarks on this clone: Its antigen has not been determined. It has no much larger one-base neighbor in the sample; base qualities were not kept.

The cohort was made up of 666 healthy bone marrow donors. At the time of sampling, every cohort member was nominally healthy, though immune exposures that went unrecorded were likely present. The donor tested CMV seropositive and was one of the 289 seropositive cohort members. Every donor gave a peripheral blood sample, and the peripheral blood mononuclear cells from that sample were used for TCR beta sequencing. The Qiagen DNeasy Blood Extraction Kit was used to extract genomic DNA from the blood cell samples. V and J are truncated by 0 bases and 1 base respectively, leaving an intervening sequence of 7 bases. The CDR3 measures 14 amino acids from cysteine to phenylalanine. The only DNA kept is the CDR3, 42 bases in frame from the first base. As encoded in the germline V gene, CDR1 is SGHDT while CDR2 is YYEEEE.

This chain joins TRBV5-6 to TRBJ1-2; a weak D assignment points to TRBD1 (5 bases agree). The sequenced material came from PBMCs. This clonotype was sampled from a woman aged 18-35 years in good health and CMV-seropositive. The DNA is TGTGCCAGCAGCTTGGTTCAGGGTAACTATGGCTACACCTTC. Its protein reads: CASSLVQGNYGYTF.